The 8 T cell receptor beta chains reported below all come from one sample, sequenced in a study of shared T cell receptors in the human thymus. Repertoires were generated with immunoSEQ multiplex PCR, while TCRdb's copy carries only in-frame clones and drops some. Counted here are 450,000 to 650,000 clones, around 78% occurring once; the ten biggest clones make up 0.013%. The data also belong to a second study, concerning human thymus T cells.

The material sequenced was thymocytes. The receptors stem from a boy in the first two years of life with a congenital heart defect.

The chain joins TRBV7-7 to TRBJ2-2; 11 nucleotides line up with TRBD2. Germline CDR1 and CDR2: SSHAT and FNYEAQ (reference sequence). Trimming removed 5 bases from V and 3 bases from J; junction bases left unmatched: 2. The CDR3 consists of 15 residues. The CDR3 here is CASSPTSGDTGELFF. As DNA, the CDR3 is TGTGCCAGCAGCCCGACTAGCGGGGACACCGGGGAGCTGTTTTTT.

The chain recombines TRBV10-1 with TRBJ1-5, with D perhaps matching TRBD1 (5 bases). With 3 bases removed from V and 6 bases from J, the gap between germline ends came to 12 bases. Germline assignment: CDR1 WNHNN and CDR2 SYGVQD (reference sequence). The CDR3 has 14 amino acids. This CDR3 is CASSDRRGGQPQHF. CDR3 coding DNA: TGCGCCAGCAGTGATCGTAGGGGTGGTCAGCCCCAGCATTTT.

The J gene is TRBJ1-4, the V gene TRBV4-1; 10 bases agree with TRBD1. Germline CDR1 and CDR2: MGHRA and YSYEKL. The J segment lost 7 bases and the V segment lost 0 bases, leaving 8 bases of the junction unmatched. The CDR3 extends over 17 amino acids. Written as DNA, the CDR3 is TGCGCCAGCAGCCAAGAACCGGGGACAGGGGTCGCTGAAAAACTGTTTTTT. It encodes CASSQEPGTGVAEKLFF.

The CDR3 DNA reads as TGTGCCAGCAGCCCAGAGGCGGGTGGCCCCGATACGCAGTATTTT. Its translation: CASSPEAGGPDTQYF. The rearrangement uses TRBV7-9 and TRBJ2-3, with a weak D call TRBD2 (5 bases). Germline values: CDR1 SEHNR, CDR2 FQNEAQ (reference sequence). The CDR3 length is 15 residues. Trimming took 5 bases from V and 6 from J, leaving 18 bases between them.

CDR3 protein: CASTGELAGDNEQYF. For the CDR3, the DNA is TGTGCCAGCACCGGGGAACTAGCGGGAGATAACGAGCAGTACTTC. V is TRBV25-1 and J is TRBJ2-7, with TRBD2 matching 11 bases. The CDR3 is 15 residues long. The V segment lost 7 bases and the J segment 5 bases; nucleotides outside the gene matches: 10. Germline loops: CDR1 MGHDK, CDR2 SYGVNS.

The DNA of the CDR3 is TGTGCCAGCAGCTTGGCCAGACAGGGAGCTTTCTTT. Translation gives CASSLARQGAFF. This rearrangement joins TRBV5-6 to TRBJ1-1, with 7 positions matching TRBD1. Germline CDR1 SGHDT, CDR2 YYEEEE. V lost 0 bases, J lost 10 bases, and 3 bases stayed unmatched. The CDR3 has 12 amino acids.

This clone has a handful of counts. In DNA, the CDR3 is TGTGCCAGCACTAGAGTCCCAAACAACAATGAGCAGTTCTTC. Protein: CASTRVPNNNEQFF. The V and J genes are TRBV27 and TRBJ2-1, with D hard to call. The CDR3 loop spans 14 amino acids. Trimming took off 7 bases at V and 5 bases at J, with 15 bases between the two ends. Germline-derived CDR1 and CDR2 are MNHEY and SMNVEV (reference sequence).

This clone was observed a single time. The rearrangement links TRBV6-5 to TRBJ2-7; 10 bases match TRBD2. The CDR3 runs 14 residues. V dropped 5 bases and J dropped 1; count of bases not matched to a gene: 2. CDR1 is MNHEY, CDR2 SVGAGI, per germline. The CDR3 coding sequence is TGTGCCAGCAGTAATAGCGGGAGGTCCTACGAGCAGTACTTC. It yields the protein CASSNSGRSYEQYF.